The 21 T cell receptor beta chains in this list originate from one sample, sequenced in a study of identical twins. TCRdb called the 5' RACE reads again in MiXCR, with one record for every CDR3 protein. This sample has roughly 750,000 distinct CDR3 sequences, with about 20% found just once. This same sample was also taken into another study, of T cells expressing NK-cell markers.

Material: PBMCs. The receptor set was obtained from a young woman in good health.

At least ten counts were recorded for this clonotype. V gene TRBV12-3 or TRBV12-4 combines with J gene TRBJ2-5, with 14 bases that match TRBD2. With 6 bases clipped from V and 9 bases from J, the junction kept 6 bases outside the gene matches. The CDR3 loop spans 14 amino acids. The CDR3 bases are TGTGCCAGCAGCAAGGGACTAGCGGGAGTAGCCCAGTACTTC. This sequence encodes CASSKGLAGVAQYF.

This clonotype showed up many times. The CDR3 here is CATSLGQEETQYF. In nucleotides, the CDR3 is TGTGCCACCAGCCTTGGACAGGAAGAGACCCAGTACTTC. This chain links TRBV24-1 with TRBJ2-5, with 7 nucleotides matching TRBD1. Germline loops: CDR1 KGHDR, CDR2 SFDVKD. J was trimmed by 3 bases and V by 7 bases; bases with no gene match: 4. This CDR3 is 13 amino acids long.

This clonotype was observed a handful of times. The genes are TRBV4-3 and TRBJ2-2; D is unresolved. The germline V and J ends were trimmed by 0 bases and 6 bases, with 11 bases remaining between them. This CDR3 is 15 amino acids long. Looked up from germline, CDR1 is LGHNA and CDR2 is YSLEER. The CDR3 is CASSQEERAAGELFF. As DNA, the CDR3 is TGCGCCAGCAGCCAAGAAGAAAGGGCGGCCGGGGAGCTGTTTTTT.

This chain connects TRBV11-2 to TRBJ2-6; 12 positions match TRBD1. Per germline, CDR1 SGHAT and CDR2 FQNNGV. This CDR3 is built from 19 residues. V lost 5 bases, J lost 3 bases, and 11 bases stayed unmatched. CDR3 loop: CASSLRGQGASSGANVLTF. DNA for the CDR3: TGTGCCAGCAGCCTGAGGGGACAGGGGGCTAGTAGTGGGGCCAACGTCCTGACTTTC.

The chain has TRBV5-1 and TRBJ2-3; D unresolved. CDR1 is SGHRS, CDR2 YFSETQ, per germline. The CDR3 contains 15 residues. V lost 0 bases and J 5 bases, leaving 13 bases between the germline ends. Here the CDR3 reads CASSLAARLGDTQYF. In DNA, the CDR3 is TGCGCCAGCAGCTTGGCCGCCCGTCTGGGAGATACGCAGTATTTT.

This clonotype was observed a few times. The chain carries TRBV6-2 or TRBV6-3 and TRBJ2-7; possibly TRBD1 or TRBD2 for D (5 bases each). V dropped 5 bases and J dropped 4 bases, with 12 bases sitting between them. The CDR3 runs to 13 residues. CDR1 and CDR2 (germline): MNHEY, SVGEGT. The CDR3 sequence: CASSTGRQYEQYF. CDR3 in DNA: TGTGCCAGCAGTACGGGACGGCAATACGAGCAGTACTTC.

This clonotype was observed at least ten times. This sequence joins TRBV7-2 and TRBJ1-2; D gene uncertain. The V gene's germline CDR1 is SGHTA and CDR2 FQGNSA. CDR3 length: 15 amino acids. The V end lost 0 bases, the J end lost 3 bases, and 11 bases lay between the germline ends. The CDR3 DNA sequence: TGTGCCAGCAGCTTAGCGCACAGCCGGGACTATGGCTACACCTTC. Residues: CASSLAHSRDYGYTF.

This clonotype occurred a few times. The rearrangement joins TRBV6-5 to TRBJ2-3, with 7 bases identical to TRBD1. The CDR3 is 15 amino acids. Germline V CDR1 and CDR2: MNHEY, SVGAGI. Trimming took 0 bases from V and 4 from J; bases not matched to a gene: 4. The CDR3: CASSYSGTGADTQYF. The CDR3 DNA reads TGTGCCAGCAGTTACTCGGGCACAGGGGCAGATACGCAGTATTTT.

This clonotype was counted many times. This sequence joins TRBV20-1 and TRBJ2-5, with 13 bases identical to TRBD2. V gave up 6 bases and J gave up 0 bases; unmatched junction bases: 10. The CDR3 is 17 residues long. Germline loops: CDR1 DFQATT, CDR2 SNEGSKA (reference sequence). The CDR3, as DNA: TGCAGTGCGCCGAGGACTAGCGGGAGTACTTACCAAGAGACCCAGTACTTC. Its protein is CSAPRTSGSTYQETQYF.

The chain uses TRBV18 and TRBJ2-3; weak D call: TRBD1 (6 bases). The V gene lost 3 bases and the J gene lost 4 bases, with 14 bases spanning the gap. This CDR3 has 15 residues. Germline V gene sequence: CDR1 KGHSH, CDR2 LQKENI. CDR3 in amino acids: CASSPQGRGPDTQYF. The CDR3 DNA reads TGTGCCAGCTCACCCCAGGGCAGGGGTCCAGATACGCAGTATTTT. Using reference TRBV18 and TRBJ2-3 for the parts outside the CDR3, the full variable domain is NAGVMQNPRHLVRRRGQEARLRCSPMKGHSHVYWYRQLPEEGLKFMVYLQKENIIDESGMPKERFSAEFPKEGPSILRIQQVVRGDSAAYFCASSPQGRGPDTQYFGPGTRLTVL.

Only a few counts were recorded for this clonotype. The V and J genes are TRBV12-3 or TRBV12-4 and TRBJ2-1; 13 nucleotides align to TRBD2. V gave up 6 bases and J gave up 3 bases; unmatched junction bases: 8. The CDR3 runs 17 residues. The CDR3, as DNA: TGTGCCAGCAGACCGACTAGCGGGGGGAAGAGCTACAATGAGCAGTTCTTC. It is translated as CASRPTSGGKSYNEQFF.

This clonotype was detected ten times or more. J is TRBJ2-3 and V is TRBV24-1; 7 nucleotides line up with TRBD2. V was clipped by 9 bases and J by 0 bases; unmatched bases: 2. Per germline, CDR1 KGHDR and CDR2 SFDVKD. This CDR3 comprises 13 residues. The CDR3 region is CATASGSTDTQYF. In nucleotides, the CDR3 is TGTGCCACCGCTAGCGGAAGCACAGATACGCAGTATTTT.

The DNA of the CDR3 is TGTGCCAGCAGTTTATATCCTATAGCGGGAGGTAACAAGGGGTTCTTC. Its translation: CASSLYPIAGGNKGFF. The chain couples TRBV27 to TRBJ2-1; 10 bases are shared with TRBD2. V was pared by 1 base and J by 15 bases, with 15 bases of the junction left unmatched. This CDR3 spans 16 amino acids. CDR1 and CDR2 (germline): MNHEY, SMNVEV (reference sequence).

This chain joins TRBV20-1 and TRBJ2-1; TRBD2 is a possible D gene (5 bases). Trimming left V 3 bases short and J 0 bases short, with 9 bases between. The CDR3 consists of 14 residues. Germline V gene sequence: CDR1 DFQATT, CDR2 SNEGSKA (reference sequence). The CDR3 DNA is TGCAGTGCTAGGGCAGCGGTCTCCTACAATGAGCAGTTCTTC. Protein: CSARAAVSYNEQFF.

The CDR3 DNA is TGCAGTGCTAGAGATGAGGGGGGACACCAGATCTACGAGCAGTACTTC. It codes for CSARDEGGHQIYEQYF. J is TRBJ2-7 and V is TRBV20-1; either TRBD1 or TRBD2 may fit D (6 bases each). The V end lost 0 bases, the J end lost 3 bases, and 18 bases lay between the germline ends. The V gene's germline CDR1 is DFQATT and CDR2 SNEGSKA (reference sequence). The CDR3 contains 16 residues.

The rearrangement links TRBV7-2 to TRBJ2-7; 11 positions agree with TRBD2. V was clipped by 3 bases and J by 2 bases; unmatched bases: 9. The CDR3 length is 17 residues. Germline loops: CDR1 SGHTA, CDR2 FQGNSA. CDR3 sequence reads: CASSFTRLAGTTYEQYF. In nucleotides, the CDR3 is TGTGCCAGCAGCTTCACCAGACTAGCGGGAACTACCTACGAGCAGTACTTC.

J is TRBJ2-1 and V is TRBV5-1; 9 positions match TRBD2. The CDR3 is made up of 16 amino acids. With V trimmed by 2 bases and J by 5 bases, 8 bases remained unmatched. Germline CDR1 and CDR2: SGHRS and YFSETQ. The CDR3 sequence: CASSLQPSGVNNEQFF. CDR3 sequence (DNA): TGCGCCAGCAGCTTACAACCTAGCGGGGTGAACAATGAGCAGTTCTTC.

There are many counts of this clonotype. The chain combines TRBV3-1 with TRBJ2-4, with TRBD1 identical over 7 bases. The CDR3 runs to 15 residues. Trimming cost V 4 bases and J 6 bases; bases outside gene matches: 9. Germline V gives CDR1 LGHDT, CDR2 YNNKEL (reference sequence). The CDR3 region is CASSRDSSLLNIQYF. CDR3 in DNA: TGTGCCAGCAGCCGGGACAGCAGTTTGTTAAACATTCAGTACTTC. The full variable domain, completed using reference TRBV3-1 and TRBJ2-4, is DTAVSQTPKYLVTQMGNDKSIKCEQNLGHDTMYWYKQDSKKFLKIMFSYNNKELIINETVPNRFSPKSPDKAHLNLHINSLELGDSAVYFCASSRDSSLLNIQYFGAGTRLSVL.

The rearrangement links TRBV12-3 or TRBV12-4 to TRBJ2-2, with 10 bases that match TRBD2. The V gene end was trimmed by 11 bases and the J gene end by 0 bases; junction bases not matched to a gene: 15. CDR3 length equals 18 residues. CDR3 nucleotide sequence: TGTGCCTTCAGCCTTGGACTAGCGGCCGCTCCGAACACCGGGGAGCTGTTTTTT. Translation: CAFSLGLAAAPNTGELFF.

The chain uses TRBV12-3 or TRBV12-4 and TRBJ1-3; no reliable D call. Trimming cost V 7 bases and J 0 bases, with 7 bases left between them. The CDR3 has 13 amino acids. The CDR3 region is CASTEASGNTIYF. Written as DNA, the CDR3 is TGTGCCAGCACAGAAGCCTCTGGAAACACCATATATTTT.

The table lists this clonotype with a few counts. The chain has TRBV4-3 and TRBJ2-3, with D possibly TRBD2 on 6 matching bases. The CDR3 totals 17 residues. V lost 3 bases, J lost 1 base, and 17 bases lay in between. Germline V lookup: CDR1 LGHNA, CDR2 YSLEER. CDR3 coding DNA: TGCGCCAGCAGCCATAGCGGAGAGGGTCGGGGCACAGATACGCAGTATTTT. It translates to CASSHSGEGRGTDTQYF.